This TCR beta chain is drawn from a study of radiotherapy plus CTLA-4 blockade in lung cancer. Study summary: Disease control reached more than 25%, with objective responses in around 20%.

The assay was immunoSEQ multiplex PCR, and TCRdb's table has in-frame clones only and misses some. The repertoire holds under 90,000 clones, with 72% as singletons. Germline-derived CDR1 and CDR2 are MNHEY and SVGAGI. V was shortened by 2 bases and J by 3 bases, with 14 bases between the two germline ends. The CDR3 length is 15 residues. CTLA-4 blockade with ipilimumab, together with focal radiation, was given to patients with chemo-refractory metastatic non-small-cell lung cancer. The specimen was peripheral blood, collected from a patient treated with radiotherapy plus ipilimumab. The receptor's source is a human donor with non-small cell lung cancer that progressed on radiotherapy plus ipilimumab. The V call is TRBV6-5, the J call TRBJ2-7; TRBD2 might be the D (6 bases). The CDR3 here is CASSYKRAGFYEQYF. The CDR3 DNA is TGTGCCAGCAGTTACAAGCGGGCAGGTTTCTACGAGCAGTACTTC.